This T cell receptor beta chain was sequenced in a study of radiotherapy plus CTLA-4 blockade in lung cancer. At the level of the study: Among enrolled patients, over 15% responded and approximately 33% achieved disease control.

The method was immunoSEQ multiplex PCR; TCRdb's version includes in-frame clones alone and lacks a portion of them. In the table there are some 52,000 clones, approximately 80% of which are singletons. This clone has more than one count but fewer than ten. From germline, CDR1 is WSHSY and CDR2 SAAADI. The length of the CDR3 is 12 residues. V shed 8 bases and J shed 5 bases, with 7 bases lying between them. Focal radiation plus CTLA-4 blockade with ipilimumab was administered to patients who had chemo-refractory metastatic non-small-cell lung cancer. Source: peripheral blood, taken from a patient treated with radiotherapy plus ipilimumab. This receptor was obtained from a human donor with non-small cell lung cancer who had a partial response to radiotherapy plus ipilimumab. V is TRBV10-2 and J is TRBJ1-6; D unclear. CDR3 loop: CASRGDNSPLHF. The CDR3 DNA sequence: TGCGCCAGCCGTGGAGATAATTCACCCCTCCACTTT.